The sequence of this T cell receptor (beta chain) was determined in a study of cytomegalovirus exposure and HLA in healthy donors. Healthy donors of bone marrow made up the group. This CDR3 has 13 amino acids. Germline V gene lookup returns CDR1 SSHAT and CDR2 FNYEAQ (reference sequence). This PCR relied on a set of 60 Vbeta primers and 13 Jbeta primers. The assay was immunoSEQ multiplex PCR, and TCRdb's table has in-frame clones only and misses some. Of around 140,000 clones listed, 70% to 85% are singletons. As to this clone: Its antigen remains unidentified. The junction and the germline gene differ at one end; a read error may be behind it.

Study-wide results and caveats: Follow-up analysis seemed to connect common viral pathogens with several of the most significant clusters identified. A later look showed TCR association rates differing by HLA locus, highest for DRB1 and lowest for HLA-C.

The sequence came from a man aged 30-40 years in good health and CMV-seropositive. Sequencing was done on a sample of PBMCs. J is TRBJ1-1 and V is TRBV7-7; unclear D gene. CDR3 sequence reads: CASSLAVGSEAFF. The CDR3 coding sequence is TGTGCTAGCAGCTTAGCGGTGGGCAGTGAAGCTTTCTTT.